This T cell receptor beta chain was documented in a study of sequential checkpoint blockade in melanoma. Study context: Patients were randomized 1:1 to nivolumab-then-ipilimumab or ipilimumab-then-nivolumab first-line. TCRβ was sequenced from DNA of 75 to 95 pretreatment tumors.

There are a few counts of this clone. Treatment indicated: randomized to nivolumab then ipilimumab (arm A) or the reverse (arm B). TCRdb's table, derived via immunoSEQ multiplex PCR, lists solely in-frame clones and lacks some. The sample holds some 22,000 clones, approximately 30% seen once. Per the germline V gene, CDR1 is MNHGY and CDR2 is SAAAGT. The junction had 7 bases not matched to a gene; V was cut back by 8 bases and J by 1 base. This CDR3 has 14 amino acids. Sample: tumor tissue (inferred from file names), taken from a patient given nivolumab and ipilimumab in sequence. The chain carries TRBV6-8 and TRBJ1-2; 7 bases are a match to TRBD1. The TCR originated in a human donor with melanoma. The CDR3 protein is CASRSTGDNYGYTF. The CDR3 coding sequence is TGTGCCAGCCGCTCCACAGGGGATAACTATGGCTACACCTTC.